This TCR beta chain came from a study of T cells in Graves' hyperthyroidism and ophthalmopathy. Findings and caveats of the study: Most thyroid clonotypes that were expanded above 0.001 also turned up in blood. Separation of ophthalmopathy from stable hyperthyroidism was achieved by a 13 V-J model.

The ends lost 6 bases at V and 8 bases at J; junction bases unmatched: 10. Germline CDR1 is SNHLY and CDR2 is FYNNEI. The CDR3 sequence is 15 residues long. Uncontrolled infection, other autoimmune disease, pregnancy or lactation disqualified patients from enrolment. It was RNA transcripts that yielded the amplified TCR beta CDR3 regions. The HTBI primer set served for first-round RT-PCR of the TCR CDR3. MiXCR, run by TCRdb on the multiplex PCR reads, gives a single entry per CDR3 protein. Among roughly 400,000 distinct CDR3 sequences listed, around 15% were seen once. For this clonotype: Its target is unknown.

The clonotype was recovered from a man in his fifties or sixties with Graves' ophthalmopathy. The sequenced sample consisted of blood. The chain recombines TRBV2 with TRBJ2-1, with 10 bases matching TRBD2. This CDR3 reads CASRPGASGSHEQFF. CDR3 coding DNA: TGTGCCAGCAGGCCAGGGGCTAGCGGGAGCCATGAGCAGTTCTTC.